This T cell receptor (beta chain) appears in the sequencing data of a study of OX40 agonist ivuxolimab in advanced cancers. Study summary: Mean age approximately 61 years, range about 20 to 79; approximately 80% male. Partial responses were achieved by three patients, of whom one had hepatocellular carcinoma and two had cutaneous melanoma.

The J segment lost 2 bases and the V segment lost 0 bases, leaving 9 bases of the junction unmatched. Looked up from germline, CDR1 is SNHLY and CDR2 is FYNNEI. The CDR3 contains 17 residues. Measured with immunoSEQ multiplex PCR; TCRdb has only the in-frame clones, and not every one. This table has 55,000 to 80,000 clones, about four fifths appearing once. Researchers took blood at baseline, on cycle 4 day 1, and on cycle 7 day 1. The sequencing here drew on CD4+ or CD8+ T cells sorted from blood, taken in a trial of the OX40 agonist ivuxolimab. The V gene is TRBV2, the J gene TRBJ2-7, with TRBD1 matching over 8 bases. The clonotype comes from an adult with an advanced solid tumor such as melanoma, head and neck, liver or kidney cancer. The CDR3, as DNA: TGTGCCAGCAGTGAAGCCTTCGGGGGACAGGTGACCTACGAGCAGTACTTC. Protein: CASSEAFGGQVTYEQYF.